Shown below are 5 T cell receptor beta chains from a single sample sequenced in a study of T cell repertoires in cytomegalovirus infection. TCRdb ran MiXCR on the reads and lists one entry per CDR3 protein. This sample has 680,000 or so distinct CDR3 sequences, with roughly a third found just once. These receptors lack a known antigen. The sample consisted of cultured PBMCs, taken from culture after CMV antigen stimulation. The source of these receptors is a human donor in good health (CMV status not recorded). Some clones in this sample may be carry-over from other donors' samples.

The chain is built from TRBV5-3 and TRBJ2-1; 12 bases line up with TRBD2. TRBV5-3 is flagged as an ORF with uncertain function. This CDR3 is built from 15 residues. V was pared by 8 bases and J by 4 bases, with 7 bases of the junction left unmatched. In DNA, the CDR3 is TGTGCCAGCAGGTGGACTAGCGGGGCGTACAATGAGCAGTTCTTC. Its protein is CASRWTSGAYNEQFF.

This chain uses TRBV7-4 with TRBJ1-3; weak D call: TRBD1 (5 bases). The germline CDR1 and CDR2 sequences are SGHVT and SQSDAQ. This CDR3 is built from 18 residues. Trimming stripped 5 bases from V and 6 bases from J, with 26 bases between. As DNA, the CDR3 is TGTGCCAGCAGCCCGCCCTACAAAATTGGTAGCAGGGCAAACACCATATATTTT. The encoded protein is CASSPPYKIGSRANTIYF.

The genes are TRBV18 and TRBJ1-2, with TRBD1 as a possible D gene (5 bases). CDR3 length: 14 residues. From germline, CDR1 is KGHSH and CDR2 LQKENI. Trimming shortened V by 3 bases and J by 4 bases, and 12 bases separated the two germline ends. The CDR3, as DNA: TGTGCCAGCTCACCCGACGGGGGGACCTATGGCTACACCTTC. It specifies CASSPDGGTYGYTF.

This sequence joins TRBV11-2 and TRBJ2-3; D possibly corresponds to TRBD2 (6 bases). This CDR3 contains 16 residues. Looked up from germline, CDR1 is SGHAT and CDR2 is FQNNGV. Trimming cost V 4 bases and J 1 base, with 15 bases left between them. This CDR3 is CASSWRLGGRTDTQYF. Here the CDR3 DNA reads TGTGCCAGCAGCTGGCGACTAGGAGGCCGCACAGATACGCAGTATTTT. Filled out from reference TRBV11-2 and TRBJ2-3, the complete variable domain reads EAGVAQSPRYKIIEKRQSVAFWCNPISGHATLYWYQQILGQGPKLLIQFQNNGVVDDSQLPKDRFSAERLKGVDSTLKIQPAKLEDSAVYLCASSWRLGGRTDTQYFGPGTRLTVL.

This chain joins TRBV30 and TRBJ1-2, with a weak D call TRBD1 (5 bases). Per germline, CDR1 GTSNPN and CDR2 SVGIG (reference sequence). V was clipped by 5 bases and J by 8 bases, with 12 bases between them. This CDR3 has 11 amino acids. The CDR3 DNA reads TGTGCCTGGGGCCTGGGGGGAGGCTACACCTTC. Translation gives CAWGLGGGYTF.